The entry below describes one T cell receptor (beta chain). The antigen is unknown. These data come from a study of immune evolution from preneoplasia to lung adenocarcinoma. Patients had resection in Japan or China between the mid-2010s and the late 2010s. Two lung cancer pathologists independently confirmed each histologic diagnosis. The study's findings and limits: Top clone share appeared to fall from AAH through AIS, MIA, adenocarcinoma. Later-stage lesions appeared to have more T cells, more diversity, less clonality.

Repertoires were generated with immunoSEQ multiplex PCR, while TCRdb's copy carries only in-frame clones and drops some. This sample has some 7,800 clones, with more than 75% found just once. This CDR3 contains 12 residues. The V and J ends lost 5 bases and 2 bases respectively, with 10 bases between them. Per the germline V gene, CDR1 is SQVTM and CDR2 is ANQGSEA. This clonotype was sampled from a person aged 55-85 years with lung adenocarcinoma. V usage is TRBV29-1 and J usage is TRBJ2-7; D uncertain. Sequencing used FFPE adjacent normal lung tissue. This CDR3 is CSVSVLTYEQYF. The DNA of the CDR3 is TGCAGCGTTTCCGTCCTGACCTACGAGCAGTACTTC.